This T cell receptor (beta chain) was identified in a study of monozygotic twins with inflammatory bowel disease. CDR3 length: 17 residues. Germline-derived CDR1 and CDR2 are MGHRA and YSYEKL. TCRdb re-called the 5' RACE reads, yielding one record per CDR3 amino acid sequence without DNA. The listing records some 90,000 distinct CDR3 sequences. The rearrangement uses TRBV4-1 and TRBJ1-4; TCRdb indicates TRBD1, and absent DNA this call remains unverified. Material for sequencing was blood. This clonotype originated in a human donor with ulcerative colitis or Crohn's disease, or a healthy co-twin of an affected twin (not recorded which). The CDR3 reads CASRRKDRGTTNEKLFF.